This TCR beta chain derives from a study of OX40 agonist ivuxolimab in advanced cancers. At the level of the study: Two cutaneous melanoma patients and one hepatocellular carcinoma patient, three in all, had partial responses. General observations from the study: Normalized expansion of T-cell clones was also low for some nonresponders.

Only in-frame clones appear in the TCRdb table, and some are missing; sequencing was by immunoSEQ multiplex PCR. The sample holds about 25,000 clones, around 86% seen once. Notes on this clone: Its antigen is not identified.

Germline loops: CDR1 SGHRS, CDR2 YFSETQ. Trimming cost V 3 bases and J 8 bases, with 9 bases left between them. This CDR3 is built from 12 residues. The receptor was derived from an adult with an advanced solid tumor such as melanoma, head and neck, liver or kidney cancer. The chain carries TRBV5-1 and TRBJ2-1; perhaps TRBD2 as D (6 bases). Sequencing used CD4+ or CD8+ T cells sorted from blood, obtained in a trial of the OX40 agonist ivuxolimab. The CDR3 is CASSSGTYEQFF. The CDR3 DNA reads TGCGCCAGCAGCTCTGGGACTTATGAGCAGTTCTTC.